What follows is one TCR beta chain and its context. Its specific antigen is unknown. No base-level quality is on record; no much larger clone is a single base apart. This sample stems from a study of PD-L1 blockade in urothelial cancer (dated by TCRdb to 2016 to 2017). Some background on the complete study: All patients started therapy in the mid-2010s and received atezolizumab 1,200 mg intravenously every 3 weeks. About 90% of the roughly 29 patients were males with bladder-origin urothelial cancer, and about 65% of the roughly 29 reported a prior smoking history. Patients had an ECOG performance status of 0 or 1 and had received between 0 and 3 prior chemotherapy regimens. Blood samples were analyzed 3 weeks after the start of treatment (second dose) and 6 weeks after the start of treatment. Blood samples yielded a median of roughly 150,000 T cells and tens of thousands of unique TCRs, with median clonality roughly 0.082. The study was an exploratory multi-omic analysis of somatic, immune and clinical correlates of response to PD-L1 blockade with atezolizumab in urothelial cancer. Pretreatment tumor samples, along with matched peripheral blood collected serially before and after atezolizumab treatment, underwent TCR sequencing. Durable clinical benefit was defined as a progression-free survival longer than 6 months, and TCR features were additionally tested against progression-free survival and overall survival. In the same patients who had TCR sequencing, pretreatment tumors also underwent whole exome sequencing and RNA sequencing. Durable clinical benefit was achieved by nine patients and was not achieved by 20 patients. Pretreatment blood TCR-seq was available for under 35 patients, at least one posttreatment blood collection was obtained for around 25 patients, and tumor TCR-seq was available for around 25 patients. The investigation overall reported the following: Greater expansion of tumor-associated TCR clones in peripheral blood 3 weeks after the start of treatment was observed in patients with durable benefit (n ≈ 20, p = 0.022). Because the sample size was small (n of about 29) and many exploratory analyses were performed, the results are intended to be hypothesis-generating. A pretreatment peripheral blood TCR clonality below the median was linked to improved progression-free and overall survival.

The cohort included about 27 patients with locally advanced or metastatic urothelial carcinoma who were treated at Memorial Sloan Kettering on a trial protocol. Peripheral blood mononuclear cells were collected pretreatment and during treatment, at between 1 and 8 total time points per patient. The Qiagen DNeasy Blood extraction kit was used to purify genomic DNA from total PBMCs and tumor samples. Collected pretreatment and during treatment, PBMCs were isolated and stored as previously described. To estimate absolute template abundance from read counts, synthetic TCR analog templates were spiked into each PCR. The immunoSEQ assay used bias-controlled V and J gene primers to amplify TCRbeta CDR3 regions from genomic DNA. Sequencing of rearranged TCRbeta segments was performed at approximately 20X coverage. Under the source paper's analysis protocol: Sequencing errors were corrected by clustering, and CDR3s were annotated against IMGT so that V, D and J genes could be assigned. Downstream analyses used only productive TCRbeta rearrangements and left out out-of-frame or stop-codon sequences. Clonality was calculated as one minus the Shannon entropy normalized by the log of the number of unique productive sequences. Clones differing between time points or between blood and tumor were identified by Fisher's exact test with Benjamini-Hochberg correction at adjusted p below 0.01. Here the immuneACCESS table is served through TCRdb, limited to in-frame sequences with V and J called. Missing clones are a known gap in these copies; in checked studies unresolved V genes cover under half, and the rest lacks a known reason. V, J and clone size reflect that table, while D and trimming were determined from the DNA. Counted in this sample were about 22,000 clones; 90% of them appeared once. In total, the top ten clones hold roughly 15% of the sample.

Its CDR3 holds 15 amino acids, cysteine through phenylalanine. The retained sequence is limited to the CDR3, 45 bases, with the frame set at the first base. V is shortened by 4 bases, J by 7 bases, and the region joining them spans 17 bases. Per the germline V gene, SNHLY is the CDR1 and FYNNEI is the CDR2. This sample comprised PBMCs, obtained around atezolizumab (anti-PD-L1) treatment. The clonotype originates from a woman aged 55-69 years with urothelial cancer. The chain joins TRBV2 to TRBJ2-1; perhaps TRBD2 is the D gene, with 5 bases matching. The CDR3: CASSVTQTRYNEQFF. The DNA sequence is TGTGCCAGCAGTGTCACCCAAACTAGATATAATGAGCAGTTCTTC.